This TCR beta chain was retrieved from a study of T-cell memory formation after mild COVID-19. Study-wide background: The study found TCR clusters largely donor specific.

MiXCR, run by TCRdb on the 5' RACE reads, gives a single entry per CDR3 protein. The table shows approximately 260,000 distinct CDR3 sequences, with 16% occurring only once. Germline V lookup: CDR1 SEHNR, CDR2 FQNEAQ (reference sequence). After removal of 5 bases from V and 6 bases from J, the junction contained 2 bases not matched to a gene. The CDR3 is made up of 14 amino acids. Study conclusions and caveats: Detection of some responders pre-infection suggested pre-existing cross-reactive memory T cells participated. A balance of CD4 and CD8 characterized clones contracting day 15 to 85, whereas later expanders leaned CD4+.

About this clonotype: Antigen specificity is unknown.

The chain joins TRBV7-9 to TRBJ2-2; TRBD1 matches at 11 bases. Sequencing was done on a sample of PBMCs or a T cell subset sorted from them (not recorded which). This sequence was found in a man younger than 30 who had mild COVID-19 (a few samples of this study predate the infection). Cell type and time point are not known. This CDR3 is CASSRDRGAGELFF. In nucleotides, the CDR3 is TGTGCCAGCAGCCGGGACAGGGGGGCCGGGGAGCTGTTTTTT. Drawing the rest from reference TRBV7-9 and TRBJ2-2, the complete variable domain is DTGVSQNPRHKITKRGQNVTFRCDPISEHNRLYWYRQTLGQGPEFLTYFQNEAQLEKSRLLSDRFSAERPKGSFSTLEIQRTEQGDSAMYLCASSRDRGAGELFFGEGSRLTVL.